This is a list of T cell receptor beta chains from one sample in a study of shared clonotypes between healthy human individuals. Sequencing was performed with immunoSEQ multiplex PCR; in TCRdb, only in-frame clones are kept and a portion is missing. The sample lists millions of clones; approximately 95% were seen once. The specimen was naive CD8+ T cells sorted from blood. These receptors were collected from a man aged 18 to 35 in good health. Both conserved end residues are part of each CDR3. The D gene is left open where the match is weak. Rows may omit the clone size; those that give it use once, few, many or a size class.

V	size	D	J	DNA	CDR3
TRBV5-6	NA	NA	TRBJ2-3	TGTGCCAGCAGCTTGGTTTCGGCTAGCGATACGCAGTATTTT	CASSLVSASDTQYF
TRBV29-1	NA	NA	TRBJ2-3	TGCAGCGTTGAACGGACGACAGACACAGATACGCAGTATTTT	CSVERTTDTDTQYF
TRBV28	NA	NA	TRBJ2-1	TGTGCCAGCCAGGGGCCCAGCTCCTACAATGAGCAGTTCTTC	CASQGPSSYNEQFF
TRBV4-1	NA	NA	TRBJ2-3	TGCGCCAGCAGCCCCTCTATTGGAGGGGCAGATACGCAGTATTTT	CASSPSIGGADTQYF
TRBV4-3	NA	TRBD2	TRBJ2-7	TGCGCCAGCAGCCAAGCTAGCGGGACCACCTACGAGCAGTACTTC	CASSQASGTTYEQYF
TRBV2	once	TRBD1	TRBJ1-1	TGTGCCATTACGACCGGGACAGTGAACACTGAAGCTTTCTTT	CAITTGTVNTEAFF
TRBV4-3	NA	TRBD2	TRBJ2-2	TGCGCCAGCAGCCCGGGACTAGCGGAACCCCTAGGCACCGGGGAGCTGTTTTTT	CASSPGLAEPLGTGELFF
TRBV7-9	NA	TRBD1	TRBJ2-1	TGTGCCAGCAGCCCGGGACAGGGGGCGTCTTCTACCTACAATGAGCAGTTCTTC	CASSPGQGASSTYNEQFF
TRBV30	NA	TRBD2	TRBJ2-1	TGTGCCTGGGACGGAGCGGGGTCCCATGAGCAGTTCTTC	CAWDGAGSHEQFF
TRBV27	NA	NA	TRBJ1-2	TGTGCCAGCAGTGGGGGCGCCAACTATGGCTACACCTTC	CASSGGANYGYTF
TRBV6-5	few	NA	TRBJ2-2	TGTGCCAGCAGTTACGCCGGGGAGCTGTTTTTT	CASSYAGELFF
TRBV6-5	once	NA	TRBJ1-2	TGTGCCAGCACCGAGGGCTATGGCTACACCTTC	CASTEGYGYTF
TRBV27	NA	TRBD2	TRBJ2-3	TGTGCCAGCAGTTTATTACTAGCGATGAGCACAGATACGCAGTATTTT	CASSLLLAMSTDTQYF
TRBV6-4	NA	NA	TRBJ1-4	TGTGCCAGCAGCCCAACAGGTAGCAGGGAAAAACTGTTTTTT	CASSPTGSREKLFF
TRBV27	NA	TRBD1	TRBJ1-2	TGTGCCAGCAGTGGGGGACAGAGACGCTATGGCTACACCTTC	CASSGGQRRYGYTF
TRBV29-1	once	TRBD2	TRBJ2-1	TGCAGCGTTGAAGAGGCTAGCGGGAAATCCTACAATGAGCAGTTCTTC	CSVEEASGKSYNEQFF
TRBV27	NA	TRBD1	TRBJ2-7	TGTGCCAGCAGTGCCGACAGGGTTGAGCAGTACTTC	CASSADRVEQYF
TRBV15	NA	NA	TRBJ2-5	TGTGCCACCACCCCCCGGGACACGGGCTTCGAGACCCAGTACTTC	CATTPRDTGFETQYF
TRBV7-9	NA	TRBD1	TRBJ1-1	TGTGCCAGCAGCCCCCAGGGACAGATCCCTGAAGCTTTCTTT	CASSPQGQIPEAFF
TRBV19	NA	NA	TRBJ2-5	TGTGCCAGTAGTGGACGAGGGGGAGAGACCCAGTACTTC	CASSGRGGETQYF
TRBV6-5	once	TRBD1	TRBJ1-2	TGTGCCGTTTCGGAGGGGGCGGACTATGGCTACACCTTC	CAVSEGADYGYTF
TRBV2	NA	TRBD1	TRBJ1-4	TGTGCCAGCACTGACCCCGGGACAGGGGAGGAAAAACTGTTTTTT	CASTDPGTGEEKLFF
TRBV5-4	NA	NA	TRBJ2-5	TGTGCCAGCAGTAACAGGGCCGCGGAGACCCAGTACTTC	CASSNRAAETQYF
TRBV28	NA	NA	TRBJ1-5	TGTGCCAGCGGGGAAAATCAGCCCCAGCATTTT	CASGENQPQHF
TRBV6-5	NA	TRBD1	TRBJ1-1	TGTGCCAGCAGTCCGGGACAGCTATTCAACACTGAAGCTTTCTTT	CASSPGQLFNTEAFF
TRBV4-3	NA	NA	TRBJ2-3	TGCGCCAGCAGCCAGATGGTCGGCACAGATACGCAGTATTTT	CASSQMVGTDTQYF
TRBV27	NA	NA	TRBJ1-2	TGTGCCAGCAGTTTAGGGGGAGCCTATGGCTACACCTTC	CASSLGGAYGYTF
TRBV13	NA	NA	TRBJ1-5	TGTGCCAGCAGCCAAGGTGGTCAGCCCCAGCATTTT	CASSQGGQPQHF
TRBV2	NA	NA	TRBJ2-7	TGTGCCAGCAGTTGGACATCTTACGAGCAGTACTTC	CASSWTSYEQYF
TRBV19	NA	NA	TRBJ2-7	TGTGCCAGTAGTCCAGGTTGGGGGGCCTACGAGCAGTACTTC	CASSPGWGAYEQYF
TRBV7-9	NA	TRBD1	TRBJ1-2	TGTGCCAGCAGCCCAACGGACAGGGCCTATGGCTACACCTTC	CASSPTDRAYGYTF
TRBV5-4	NA	NA	TRBJ1-4	TGTGCCAGCAGCCAGGACAGTGACTCAACTAATGAAAAACTGTTTTTT	CASSQDSDSTNEKLFF
TRBV27	NA	NA	TRBJ1-1	TGTGCCAGCAGTTTATTGCCCGAGATGAACACTGAAGCTTTCTTT	CASSLLPEMNTEAFF